The T cell receptor (beta chain) described here comes from a study of cytomegalovirus exposure and HLA in healthy donors. Study-wide findings and caveats: Associated with cytomegalovirus, according to the listing, were 150 to 200 TCR beta chains. Certain indistinguishable V segments, among them TRBV6-2 and TRBV6-3, were excluded.

Primers included in the PCR were 60 Vbeta and 13 Jbeta primers. The method was immunoSEQ multiplex PCR; TCRdb's version includes in-frame clones alone and lacks a portion of them. The table has 150,000 to 200,000 clones, 81% seen once. Remarks on this clone: No antigen is known for it.

The donors (healthy individuals) were bone marrow donors. In germline, CDR1 is MRHNA, CDR2 SNTAGT. Trimming removed 8 bases from V and 1 base from J; junction bases left unmatched: 9. The CDR3 consists of 17 residues. The J gene is TRBJ2-6, the V gene TRBV6-4; 9 nucleotides align to TRBD1. The sample taken for sequencing was PBMCs. The TCR sequence derives from a man aged 18-30 years in good health and CMV-seronegative. CDR3 sequence (DNA): TGTGCCAGCTCCGTGACAGGGGGTATGTCTGGGGCCAACGTCCTGACTTTC. Residues: CASSVTGGMSGANVLTF.